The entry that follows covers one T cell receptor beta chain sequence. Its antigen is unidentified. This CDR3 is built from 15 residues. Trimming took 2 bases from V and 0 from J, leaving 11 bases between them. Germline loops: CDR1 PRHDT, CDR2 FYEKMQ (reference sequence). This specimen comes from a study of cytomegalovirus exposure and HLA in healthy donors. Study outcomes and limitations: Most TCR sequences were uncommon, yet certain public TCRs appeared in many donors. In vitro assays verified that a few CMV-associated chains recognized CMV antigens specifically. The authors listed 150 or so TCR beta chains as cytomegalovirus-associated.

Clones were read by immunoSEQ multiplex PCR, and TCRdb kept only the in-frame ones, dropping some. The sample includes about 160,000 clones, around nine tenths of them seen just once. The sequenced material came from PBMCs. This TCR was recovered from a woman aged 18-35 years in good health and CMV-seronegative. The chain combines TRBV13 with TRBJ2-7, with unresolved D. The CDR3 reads CASSLMGYLSYEQYF. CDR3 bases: TGTGCCAGCAGCTTAATGGGCTACCTCTCCTACGAGCAGTACTTC.